The text below deals with one T cell receptor (beta chain). The data were produced by immunoSEQ multiplex PCR, yet TCRdb's version contains in-frame clones alone and is incomplete. The data contain about 200,000 clones, roughly 90% of them singletons. The germline V gene encodes CDR1 SEHNR and CDR2 FQNEAQ (reference sequence). Losses at the gene ends were 1 base for V and 6 bases for J; bases not matched to a gene: 5. The CDR3 loop spans 17 amino acids. The data stem from a study of blood T cell repertoires in COVID-19. On the study more broadly: Samples taken during acute and convalescent COVID-19 were collected in the United States, Italy and Spain.

This TCR came from a man between 18 and 35 years old with active or convalescent COVID-19. This chain connects TRBV7-9 to TRBJ2-3; 15 bases map to TRBD2. Sequences were obtained from peripheral blood. This CDR3 is CASSLGRTSGGVDTQYF. CDR3 coding DNA: TGTGCCAGCAGCTTAGGGAGGACTAGCGGGGGGGTCGATACGCAGTATTTT.